The source of this T cell receptor (beta chain) is a study of T cell responses to AZD1222 COVID-19 vaccine. General study points: Only a handful of people who got AZD1222 tested seropositive at baseline.

In regard to this clone: Its target is unknown. The same CDR3 also results from other DNA sequences found in this sample.

Generated by immunoSEQ multiplex PCR, the TCRdb table keeps only in-frame clones and is missing some. The table shows some 130,000 clones, with roughly nine tenths occurring only once. CDR1 is LGHDT and CDR2 is YNNKEL in the germline V gene (reference sequence). V shed 0 bases and J shed 4 bases, with 4 bases lying between them. The CDR3 extends over 13 amino acids. The chain links TRBV3-1 (or the pseudogene TRBV3-2) to TRBJ1-5, with D hard to call. The TCR sequence derives from an adult in good health. The sequencing used peripheral blood, collected on day 0 of AZD1222 vaccination. The CDR3 region has the DNA TGTGCCAGCAGCCAAGACTTGAATCAGCCCCAGCATTTT. Its protein is CASSQDLNQPQHF.